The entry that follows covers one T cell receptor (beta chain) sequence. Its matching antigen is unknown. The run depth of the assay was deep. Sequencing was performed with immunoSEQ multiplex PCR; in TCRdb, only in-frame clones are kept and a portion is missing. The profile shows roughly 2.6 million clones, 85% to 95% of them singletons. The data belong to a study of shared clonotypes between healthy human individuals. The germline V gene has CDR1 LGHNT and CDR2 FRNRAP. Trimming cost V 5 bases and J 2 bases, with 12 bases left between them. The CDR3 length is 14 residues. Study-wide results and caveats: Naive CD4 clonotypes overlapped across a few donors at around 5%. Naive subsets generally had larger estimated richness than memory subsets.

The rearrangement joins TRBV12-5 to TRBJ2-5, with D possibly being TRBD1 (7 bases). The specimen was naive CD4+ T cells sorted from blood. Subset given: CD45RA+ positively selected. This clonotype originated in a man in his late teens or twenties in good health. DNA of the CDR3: TGTGCTAGTGGTCGGGGGACAGCGCAAGAGACCCAGTACTTC. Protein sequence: CASGRGTAQETQYF.